Below, 10 T cell receptor beta chains from the same sample are listed, as sequenced in a study of identical twins. TCRdb used MiXCR to reprocess the 5' RACE reads, holding one entry per CDR3 protein. The sample includes just over 500,000 distinct CDR3 sequences, around 20% of them seen just once. A further study also used this sample, focusing on T cells expressing NK-cell markers.

The sample comprised CD4+ T cells sorted from blood. These TCRs come from a woman between 18 and 29 years old in good health.

The chain has TRBV5-1 and TRBJ2-5, with 9 bases matching TRBD1. Trimming cost V 2 bases and J 2 bases; bases outside gene matches: 7. CDR3 length: 16 residues. The V gene's germline CDR1 is SGHRS and CDR2 YFSETQ. The CDR3, as DNA: TGCGCCAGCAGCTTACGAGGACAGGGGAGTCAAGAGACCCAGTACTTC. This encodes CASSLRGQGSQETQYF. The entire variable domain, with the rest obtained from reference TRBV5-1 and TRBJ2-5, is as follows: KAGVTQTPRYLIKTRGQQVTLSCSPISGHRSVSWYQQTPGQGLQFLFEYFSETQRNKGNFPGRFSGRQFSNSRSEMNVSTLELGDSALYLCASSLRGQGSQETQYFGPGTRLLVL.

This chain joins TRBV20-1 and TRBJ2-3; 15 positions agree with TRBD2. Trimming at V came to 3 bases and at J to 9 bases, leaving 10 bases not matched to a gene. There are 16 residues in the CDR3. Looked up from germline, CDR1 is DFQATT and CDR2 is SNEGSKA (reference sequence). CDR3 DNA: TGCAGTGCTAGCGAGGGACTAGCGGGGGGCCAGCGGACGCAGTATTTT. It codes for CSASEGLAGGQRTQYF.

This clonotype has a count of ten or more. The gene calls are TRBV4-2 and TRBJ2-5, with 7 nucleotides matching TRBD2. CDR1 is LGHNA, CDR2 YNFKEQ, per germline. V shed 0 bases and J 5 bases; nucleotides not matched to a gene: 9. This CDR3 region has 16 residues. The CDR3: CASSQDVASGGETQYF. The CDR3 region has the DNA TGTGCCAGCAGCCAAGATGTGGCTAGCGGTGGCGAGACCCAGTACTTC.

This rearrangement joins TRBV10-3 to TRBJ1-1; 7 bases are shared with TRBD1. Per the germline V gene, CDR1 is ENHRY and CDR2 is SYGVKD. J gave up 4 bases and V 3 bases, and 8 bases lay outside the gene matches. CDR3 size: 15 residues. The CDR3 nucleotides are TGTGCCATCAGTGACTCGGGCAGGGGGAGCACTGAAGCTTTCTTT. This translates into CAISDSGRGSTEAFF.

This clonotype was counted between two and nine times. The chain links TRBV7-9 to TRBJ1-1; the D gene is possibly TRBD1 (5 bases). Germline CDR1 reads SEHNR; CDR2 reads FQNEAQ (reference sequence). Trimming removed 5 bases at V and 3 bases at J, with 16 bases between. The CDR3 has 15 residues. The chain's CDR3 is CASSGGASGDTEAFF. In nucleotides, the CDR3 is TGTGCCAGCAGCGGAGGGGCGAGTGGGGACACTGAAGCTTTCTTT. Using reference TRBV7-9 and TRBJ1-1 for the parts outside the CDR3, the full variable domain is DTGVSQNPRHKITKRGQNVTFRCDPISEHNRLYWYRQTLGQGPEFLTYFQNEAQLEKSRLLSDRFSAERPKGSFSTLEIQRTEQGDSAMYLCASSGGASGDTEAFFGQGTRLTVV.

V usage is TRBV4-3 and J usage is TRBJ2-7, with D maybe TRBD1 (6 bases). Between the trimmed V and J ends, which lost 0 bases and 6 bases, there was a span of 12 bases. The CDR3 has 14 residues. Germline loops: CDR1 LGHNA, CDR2 YSLEER. Here the CDR3 reads CASSQDVQGLEQYF. CDR3 bases: TGCGCCAGCAGCCAAGATGTACAGGGCCTCGAGCAGTACTTC.

The chain links TRBV5-4 to TRBJ2-5; 11 bases are a match to TRBD2. V dropped 5 bases and J dropped 1; count of bases not matched to a gene: 4. The CDR3 has 15 residues. Germline loops: CDR1 SGHNT, CDR2 YYREEE (reference sequence). The CDR3 nucleotides are TGTGCCAGCAGAAGGGGGACTAGCGGCCAAGAGACCCAGTACTTC. Translating it yields CASRRGTSGQETQYF.

This clonotype was found a few times. J is TRBJ2-5 and V is TRBV13; D may be TRBD2 (7 bases). Germline V gene sequence: CDR1 PRHDT, CDR2 FYEKMQ (reference sequence). There are 15 residues in the CDR3. V lost 5 bases and J lost 5, with 18 bases in between. The CDR3 region has the DNA TGTGCCAGCAGCCCATGGGGGCAGGGAGGGGAGACCCAGTACTTC. Amino acid sequence: CASSPWGQGGETQYF.

The rearrangement joins TRBV7-9 to TRBJ2-2; tentatively, D is TRBD1 or TRBD2 (5 bases each). With 6 bases removed from V and 1 base from J, the gap between germline ends came to 18 bases. Germline CDR1 reads SEHNR; CDR2 reads FQNEAQ (reference sequence). CDR3 length: 17 residues. CDR3 protein: CASRNNLGPRNTGELFF. DNA of the CDR3: TGTGCCAGCAGGAACAATTTGGGACCCAGGAACACCGGGGAGCTGTTTTTT.

The chain joins TRBV7-2 to TRBJ2-1; D possibly corresponds to TRBD1 (5 bases). The CDR3 totals 14 residues. With 3 bases removed from V and 3 bases from J, the gap between germline ends came to 9 bases. Looked up from germline, CDR1 is SGHTA and CDR2 is FQGNSA. The DNA for the CDR3 is TGTGCCAGCAGCTTCACAGGTTACTACAATGAGCAGTTCTTC. Protein product: CASSFTGYYNEQFF.